The sequence of this T cell receptor (beta chain) was determined in a study of blood T cell repertoires in COVID-19. Study-level background: Acute and convalescent COVID-19 samples came from the United States, Italy and Spain. Nucleic acid was either cDNA or gDNA, and it came from T cells, B-cell-depleted T cells, or PBMCs.

Germline CDR1 reads LGHNT; CDR2 reads FRNRAP. V lost 7 bases, J lost 4 bases, and 12 bases lay in between. This CDR3 spans 13 amino acids. Source study methods: Reference gene primer amplification gave estimated nucleated cell counts. The table came from immunoSEQ multiplex PCR; TCRdb's copy has only in-frame clones and leaves some out. The DNA was the basis for D and trimming; V, J and clone size are from that table. Of around 250,000 clones listed, about 85% are singletons. Sequenced: peripheral blood. The sequence came from a man aged 18 to 29 with active or convalescent COVID-19. The chain carries TRBV12-5 and TRBJ2-3; D may be TRBD2 (7 bases). CDR3 nucleotides: TGTGCTAGTGTTTTAGGGGGGGCAGATACGCAGTATTTT. Its protein product is CASVLGGADTQYF.